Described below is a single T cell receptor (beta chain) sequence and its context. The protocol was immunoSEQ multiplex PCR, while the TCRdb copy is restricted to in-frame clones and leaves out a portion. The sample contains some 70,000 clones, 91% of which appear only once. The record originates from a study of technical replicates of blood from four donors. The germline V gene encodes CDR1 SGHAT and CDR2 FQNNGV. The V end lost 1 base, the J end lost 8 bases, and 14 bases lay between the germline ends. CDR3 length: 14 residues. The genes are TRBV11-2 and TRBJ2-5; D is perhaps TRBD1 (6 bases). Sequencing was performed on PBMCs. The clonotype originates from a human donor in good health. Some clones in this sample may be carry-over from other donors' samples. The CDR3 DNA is TGTGCCAGCAGCTTAGGAGACAGGCCCAGTACCCAGTACTTC. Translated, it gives CASSLGDRPSTQYF.